Given below is one T cell receptor (beta chain) in context. This record comes from a study of blood T cell repertoires in COVID-19. Background on the study: From the United States, Italy and Spain came samples of acute and convalescent COVID-19. The analysed material was cDNA or gDNA that came from T cells, B-cell-depleted T cells, or PBMCs.

Germline V CDR1 and CDR2: MDHEN, SYDVKM. Trimming pared 3 bases from V and 0 bases from J, leaving 13 bases between. The CDR3 is 16 residues long. The method was immunoSEQ multiplex PCR; TCRdb's version includes in-frame clones alone and lacks a portion of them. The sample consists of roughly 450,000 clones, roughly 87% of them appearing once. Individuals aged about 18 to 89 years were recruited from about two dozen US areas. The origin of this receptor is a young man who had recovered from COVID-19. The sample taken for sequencing was PBMCs or T cells enriched from blood (not recorded which). The chain employs TRBV28 and TRBJ2-3; perhaps TRBD2 as D (6 bases). The CDR3 loop is CASSFGPGLSTDTQYF. The CDR3 DNA reads TGTGCCAGCAGTTTTGGTCCGGGACTCAGCACAGATACGCAGTATTTT.